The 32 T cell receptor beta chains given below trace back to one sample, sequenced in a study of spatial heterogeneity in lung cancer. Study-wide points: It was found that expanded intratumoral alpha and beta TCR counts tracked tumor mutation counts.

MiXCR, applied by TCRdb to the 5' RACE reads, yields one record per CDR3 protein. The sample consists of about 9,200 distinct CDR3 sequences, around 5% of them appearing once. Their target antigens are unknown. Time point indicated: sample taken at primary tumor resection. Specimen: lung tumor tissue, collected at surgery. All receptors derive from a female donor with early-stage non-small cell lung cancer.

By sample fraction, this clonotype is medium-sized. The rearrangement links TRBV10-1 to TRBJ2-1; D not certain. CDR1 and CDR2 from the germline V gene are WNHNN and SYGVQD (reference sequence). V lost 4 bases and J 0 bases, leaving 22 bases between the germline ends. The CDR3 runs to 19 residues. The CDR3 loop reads CASSGAVWIGPSSYNEQFF. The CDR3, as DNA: TGCGCCAGCAGTGGGGCAGTATGGATCGGACCAAGCTCCTACAATGAGCAGTTCTTC.

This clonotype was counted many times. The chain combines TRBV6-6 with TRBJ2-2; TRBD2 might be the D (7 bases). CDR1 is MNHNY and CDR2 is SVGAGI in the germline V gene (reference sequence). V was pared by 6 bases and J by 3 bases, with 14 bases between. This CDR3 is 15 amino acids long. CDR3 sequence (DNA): TGTGCCAGCAGGGGGGGGCGAGAGGACACCGGGGAGCTGTTTTTT. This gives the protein CASRGGREDTGELFF.

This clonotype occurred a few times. The DNA for the CDR3 is TGTGCCAGCAGTTACGCAGGGGTTCATGGCTACACCTTC. It is translated as CASSYAGVHGYTF. V usage is TRBV6-5 and J usage is TRBJ1-2, with D possibly being TRBD1 (6 bases). The germline gives CDR1 MNHEY, CDR2 SVGAGI. V lost 2 bases and J lost 6, with 10 bases in between. This CDR3 spans 13 amino acids.

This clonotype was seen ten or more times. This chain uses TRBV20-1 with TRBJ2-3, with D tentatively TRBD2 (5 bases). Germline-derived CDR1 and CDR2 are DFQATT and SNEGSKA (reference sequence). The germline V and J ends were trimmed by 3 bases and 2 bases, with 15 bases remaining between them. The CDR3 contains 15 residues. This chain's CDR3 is CSARTLHDYTDTQYF. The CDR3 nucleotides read TGCAGTGCTAGGACCCTCCACGACTACACAGATACGCAGTATTTT.

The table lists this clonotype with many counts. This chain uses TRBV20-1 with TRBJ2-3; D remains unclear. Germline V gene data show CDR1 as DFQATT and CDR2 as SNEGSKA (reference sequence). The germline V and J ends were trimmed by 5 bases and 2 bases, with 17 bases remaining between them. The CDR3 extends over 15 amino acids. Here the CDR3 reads CSALSLVVYTDTQYF. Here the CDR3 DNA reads TGCAGTGCTTTGAGTTTAGTAGTATACACAGATACGCAGTATTTT.

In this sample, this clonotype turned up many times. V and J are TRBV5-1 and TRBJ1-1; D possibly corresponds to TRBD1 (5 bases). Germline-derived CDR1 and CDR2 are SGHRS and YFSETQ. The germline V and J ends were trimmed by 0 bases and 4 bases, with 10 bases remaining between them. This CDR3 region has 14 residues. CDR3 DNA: TGCGCCAGCAGCTTGGATGTAGGGGTCACTGAAGCTTTCTTT. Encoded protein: CASSLDVGVTEAFF. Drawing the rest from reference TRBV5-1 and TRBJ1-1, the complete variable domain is KAGVTQTPRYLIKTRGQQVTLSCSPISGHRSVSWYQQTPGQGLQFLFEYFSETQRNKGNFPGRFSGRQFSNSRSEMNVSTLELGDSALYLCASSLDVGVTEAFFGQGTRLTVV.

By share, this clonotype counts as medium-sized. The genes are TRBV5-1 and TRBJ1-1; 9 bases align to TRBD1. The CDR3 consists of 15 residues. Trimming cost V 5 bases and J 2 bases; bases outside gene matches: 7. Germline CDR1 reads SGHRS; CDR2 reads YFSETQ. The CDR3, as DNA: TGCGCCAGCAGTCAACAGGGGGCCGTTAACACTGAAGCTTTCTTT. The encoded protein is CASSQQGAVNTEAFF.

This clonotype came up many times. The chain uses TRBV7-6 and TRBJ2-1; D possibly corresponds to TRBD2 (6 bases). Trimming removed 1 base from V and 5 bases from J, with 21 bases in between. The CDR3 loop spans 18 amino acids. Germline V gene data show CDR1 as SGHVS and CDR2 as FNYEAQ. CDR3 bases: TGTGCCAGCAGCTTAGGACCGGGAGCTTCTAAAAAGAACAATGAGCAGTTCTTC. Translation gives CASSLGPGASKKNNEQFF.

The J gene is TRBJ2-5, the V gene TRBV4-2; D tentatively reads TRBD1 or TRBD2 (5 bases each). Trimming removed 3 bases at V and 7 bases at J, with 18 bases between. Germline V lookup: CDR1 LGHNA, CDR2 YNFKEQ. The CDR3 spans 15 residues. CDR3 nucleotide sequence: TGTGCCAGCAGCCAGGCTTCAGGGAGTAGTGGGACCCAGTACTTC. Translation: CASSQASGSSGTQYF.

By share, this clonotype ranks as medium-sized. As DNA, the CDR3 is TGCAGTGCTAAGGGTGGGGACAACAACCAAGAGACCCAGTACTTC. Its protein product is CSAKGGDNNQETQYF. The chain carries TRBV20-1 and TRBJ2-5; D might be TRBD1 (6 bases). V lost 4 bases to trimming and J lost 0 bases, with 15 bases between them. The CDR3 is 15 amino acids. Per the germline V gene, CDR1 is DFQATT and CDR2 is SNEGSKA (reference sequence).

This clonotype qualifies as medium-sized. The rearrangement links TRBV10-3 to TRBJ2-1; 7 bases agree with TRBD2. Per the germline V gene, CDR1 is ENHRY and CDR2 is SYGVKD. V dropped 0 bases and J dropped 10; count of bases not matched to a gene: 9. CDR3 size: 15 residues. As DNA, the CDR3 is TGTGCCATCAGTGAGTCGGCCTGGGAGGGAGGGGAGCAGTTCTTC. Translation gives CAISESAWEGGEQFF.

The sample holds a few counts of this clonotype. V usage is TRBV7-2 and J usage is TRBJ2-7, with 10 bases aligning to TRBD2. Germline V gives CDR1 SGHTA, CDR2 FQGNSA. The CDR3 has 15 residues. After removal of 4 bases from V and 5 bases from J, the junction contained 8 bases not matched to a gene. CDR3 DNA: TGTGCCAGCAGCTCCAGCGGGAGGGCCTGGGACGAGCAGTACTTC. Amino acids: CASSSSGRAWDEQYF.

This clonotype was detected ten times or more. The DNA for the CDR3 is TGCGCCAGCGTCTCAGGAGCAGGAAGCTCCTACAATGAGCAGTTCTTC. This codes for CASVSGAGSSYNEQFF. The chain has TRBV5-1 and TRBJ2-1; D unresolved. CDR3 size: 16 residues. V was pared by 7 bases and J by 0 bases, with 17 bases between. The germline CDR1 and CDR2 sequences are SGHRS and YFSETQ. The full variable domain, with the rest looked up from reference TRBV5-1 and TRBJ2-1, is KAGVTQTPRYLIKTRGQQVTLSCSPISGHRSVSWYQQTPGQGLQFLFEYFSETQRNKGNFPGRFSGRQFSNSRSEMNVSTLELGDSALYLCASVSGAGSSYNEQFFGPGTRLTVL.

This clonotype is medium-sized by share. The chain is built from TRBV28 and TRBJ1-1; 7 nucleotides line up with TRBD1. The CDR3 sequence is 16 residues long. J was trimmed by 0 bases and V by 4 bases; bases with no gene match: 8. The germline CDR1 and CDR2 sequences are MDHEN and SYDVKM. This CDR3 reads CASSSYGDSLNTEAFF. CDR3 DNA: TGTGCCAGCAGTTCGTACGGGGACAGTTTGAACACTGAAGCTTTCTTT.

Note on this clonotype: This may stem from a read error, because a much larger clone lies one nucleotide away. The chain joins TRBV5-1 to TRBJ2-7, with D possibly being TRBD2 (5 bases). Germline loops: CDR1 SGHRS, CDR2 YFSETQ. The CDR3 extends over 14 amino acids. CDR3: CANSIASNSYEQYF. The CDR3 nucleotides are TGCGCCAACAGCATCGCTAGCAACTCCTACGAGCAGTACTTC.

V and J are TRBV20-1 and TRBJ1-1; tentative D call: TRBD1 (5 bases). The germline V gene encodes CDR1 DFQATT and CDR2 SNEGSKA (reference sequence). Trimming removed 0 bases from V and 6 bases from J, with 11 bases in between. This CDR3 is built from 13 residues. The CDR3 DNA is TGCAGTGCTAGAGAAGGGGTCATAGCTGAAGCTTTCTTT. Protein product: CSAREGVIAEAFF.

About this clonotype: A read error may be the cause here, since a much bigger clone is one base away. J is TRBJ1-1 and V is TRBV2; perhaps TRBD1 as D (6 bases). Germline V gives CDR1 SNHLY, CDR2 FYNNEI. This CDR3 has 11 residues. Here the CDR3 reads CASSEGGALDF. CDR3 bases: TGTGCCAGCAGTGAAGGGGGGGCCCTCGACTTT.

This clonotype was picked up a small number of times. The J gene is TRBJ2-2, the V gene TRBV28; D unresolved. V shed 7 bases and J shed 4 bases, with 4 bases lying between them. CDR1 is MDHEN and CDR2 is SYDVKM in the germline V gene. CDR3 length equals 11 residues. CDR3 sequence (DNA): TGTGCCAGCAAGGGCACCGGGGAGCTGTTTTTT. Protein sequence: CASKGTGELFF.

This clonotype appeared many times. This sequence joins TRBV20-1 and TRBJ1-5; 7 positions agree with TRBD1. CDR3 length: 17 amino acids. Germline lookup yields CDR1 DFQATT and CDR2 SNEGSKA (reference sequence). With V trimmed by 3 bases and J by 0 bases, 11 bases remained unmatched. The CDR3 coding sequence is TGCAGTGCTAGCCGGGACAGCTATGTTTATAGCAATCAGCCCCAGCATTTT. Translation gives CSASRDSYVYSNQPQHF.

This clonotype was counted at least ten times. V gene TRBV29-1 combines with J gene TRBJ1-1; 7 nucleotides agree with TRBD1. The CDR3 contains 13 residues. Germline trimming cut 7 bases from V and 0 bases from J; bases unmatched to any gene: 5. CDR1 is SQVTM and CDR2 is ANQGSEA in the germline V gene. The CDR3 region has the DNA TGCAGCGGCAGGGGGATCATGAACACTGAAGCTTTCTTT. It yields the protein CSGRGIMNTEAFF.

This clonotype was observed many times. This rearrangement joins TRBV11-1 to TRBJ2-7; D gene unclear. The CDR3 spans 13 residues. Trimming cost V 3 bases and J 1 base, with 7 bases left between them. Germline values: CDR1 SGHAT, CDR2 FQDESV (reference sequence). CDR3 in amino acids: CASSLRSSYEQYF. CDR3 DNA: TGTGCCAGCAGCTTGAGGAGTTCCTACGAGCAGTACTTC.

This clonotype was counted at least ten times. In DNA, the CDR3 is TGTGCCAGCAGCTCGTACCTAGCGTTGAACACCGGGGAGCTGTTTTTT. This sequence encodes CASSSYLALNTGELFF. The chain combines TRBV7-2 with TRBJ2-2, with a weak D call TRBD2 (6 bases). Trimming stripped 4 bases from V and 1 base from J, with 13 bases between. CDR3 length: 16 amino acids. Germline V gene lookup returns CDR1 SGHTA and CDR2 FQGNSA.

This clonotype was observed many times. CDR3 coding DNA: TGCGCCAGCAGCTTGGATCGGAGTGAAGCTTTCTTT. Translating it yields CASSLDRSEAFF. V gene TRBV5-1 combines with J gene TRBJ1-1; no clear D. The CDR3 runs to 12 residues. Trimming stripped 0 bases from V and 7 bases from J, with 7 bases between. The germline V gene has CDR1 SGHRS and CDR2 YFSETQ.

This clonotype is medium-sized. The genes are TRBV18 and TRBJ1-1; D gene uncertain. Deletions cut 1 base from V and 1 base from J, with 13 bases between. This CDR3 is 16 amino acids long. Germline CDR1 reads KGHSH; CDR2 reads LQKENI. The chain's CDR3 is CASSPLTPPSNTEAFF. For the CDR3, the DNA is TGTGCCAGCTCACCACTCACTCCACCATCGAACACTGAAGCTTTCTTT.

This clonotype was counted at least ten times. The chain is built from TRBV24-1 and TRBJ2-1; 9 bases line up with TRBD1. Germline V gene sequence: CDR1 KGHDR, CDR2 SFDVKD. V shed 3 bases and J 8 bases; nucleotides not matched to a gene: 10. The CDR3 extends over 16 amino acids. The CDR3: CATSDGTGQGEDEQFF. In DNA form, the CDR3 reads TGTGCCACCAGTGATGGAACGGGACAGGGCGAGGATGAGCAGTTCTTC.

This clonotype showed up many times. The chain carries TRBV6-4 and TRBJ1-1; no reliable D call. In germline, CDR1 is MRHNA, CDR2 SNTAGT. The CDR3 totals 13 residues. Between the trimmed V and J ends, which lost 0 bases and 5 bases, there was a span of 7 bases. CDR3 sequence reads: CASSDSSMTEAFF. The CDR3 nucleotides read TGTGCCAGCAGTGACTCGAGTATGACTGAAGCTTTCTTT.

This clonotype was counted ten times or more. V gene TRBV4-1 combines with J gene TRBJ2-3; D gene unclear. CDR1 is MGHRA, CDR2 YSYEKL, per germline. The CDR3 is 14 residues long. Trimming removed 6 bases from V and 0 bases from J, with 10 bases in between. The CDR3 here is CASSGQASTDTQYF. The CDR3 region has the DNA TGCGCCAGCAGTGGGCAGGCCAGCACAGATACGCAGTATTTT.

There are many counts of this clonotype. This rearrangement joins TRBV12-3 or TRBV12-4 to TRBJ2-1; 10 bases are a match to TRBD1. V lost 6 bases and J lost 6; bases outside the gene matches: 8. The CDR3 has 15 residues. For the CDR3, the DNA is TGTGCCAGCAGCCTGGACAGGGGGAGAGGCAATGAGCAGTTCTTC. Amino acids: CASSLDRGRGNEQFF.

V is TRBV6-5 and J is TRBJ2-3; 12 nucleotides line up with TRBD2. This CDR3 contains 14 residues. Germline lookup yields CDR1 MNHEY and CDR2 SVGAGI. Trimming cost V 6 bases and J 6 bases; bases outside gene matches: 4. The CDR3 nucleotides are TGTGCCAGCAGCCGAGGGACTAGCGGGGATACGCAGTATTTT. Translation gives CASSRGTSGDTQYF.

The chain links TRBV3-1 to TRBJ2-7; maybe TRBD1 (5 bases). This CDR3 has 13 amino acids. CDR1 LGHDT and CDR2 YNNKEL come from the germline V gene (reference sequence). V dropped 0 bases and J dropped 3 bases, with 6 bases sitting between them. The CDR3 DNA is TGTGCCAGCAGCCAAGAGACAGACTACGAGCAGTACTTC. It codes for CASSQETDYEQYF.

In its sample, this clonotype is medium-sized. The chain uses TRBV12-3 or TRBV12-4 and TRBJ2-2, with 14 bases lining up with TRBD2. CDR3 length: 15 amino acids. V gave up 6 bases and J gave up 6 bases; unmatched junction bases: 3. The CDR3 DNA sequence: TGTGCCAGCAGCGAGACTAGCGGGAGGGCCGGGGAGCTGTTTTTT. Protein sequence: CASSETSGRAGELFF.

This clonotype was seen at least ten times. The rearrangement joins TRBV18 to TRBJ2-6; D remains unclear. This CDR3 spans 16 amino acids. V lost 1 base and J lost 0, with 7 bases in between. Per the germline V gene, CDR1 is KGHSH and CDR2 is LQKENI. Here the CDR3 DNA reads TGTGCCAGCTCACCACAAGGTACCTCTGGGGCCAACGTCCTGACTTTC. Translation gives CASSPQGTSGANVLTF.